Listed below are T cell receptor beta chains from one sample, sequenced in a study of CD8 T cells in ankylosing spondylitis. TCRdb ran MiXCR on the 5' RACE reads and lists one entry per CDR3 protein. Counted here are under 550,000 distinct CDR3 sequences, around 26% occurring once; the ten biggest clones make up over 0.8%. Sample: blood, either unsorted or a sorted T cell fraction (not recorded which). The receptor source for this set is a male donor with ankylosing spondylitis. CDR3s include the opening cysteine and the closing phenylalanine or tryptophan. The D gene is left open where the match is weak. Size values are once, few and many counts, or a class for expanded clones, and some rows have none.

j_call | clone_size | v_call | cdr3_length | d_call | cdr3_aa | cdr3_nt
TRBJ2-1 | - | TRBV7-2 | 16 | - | CASSSQIGGIANEQFF | TGTGCCAGCAGCTCGCAGATAGGGGGGATCGCCAATGAGCAGTTCTTC
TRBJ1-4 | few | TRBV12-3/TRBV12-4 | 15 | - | CASSPRQRRFEKLFF | TGTGCCAGCAGCCCCCGACAGAGGAGGTTTGAAAAACTGTTTTTT
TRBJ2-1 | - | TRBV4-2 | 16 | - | CASSQADYSSYNEQFF | TGTGCCAGCAGCCAAGCCGACTACTCCTCCTACAATGAGCAGTTCTTC
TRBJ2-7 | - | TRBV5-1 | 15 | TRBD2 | CAIRIPSGFAYEQYF | TGCGCCATCCGAATACCTAGCGGGTTCGCCTACGAGCAGTACTTC
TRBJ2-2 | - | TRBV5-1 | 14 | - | CASSSIQGAGELFF | TGCGCCAGCAGCTCAATACAGGGAGCCGGGGAGCTGTTTTTT
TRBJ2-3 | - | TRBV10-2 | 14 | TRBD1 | CASKPGQGGYTQYF | TGCGCCAGCAAACCGGGACAGGGGGGGTATACGCAGTATTTT
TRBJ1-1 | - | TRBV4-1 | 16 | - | CASSQDPAGPLTEAFF | TGCGCCAGCAGCCAAGACCCAGCAGGCCCCCTGACTGAAGCTTTCTTT
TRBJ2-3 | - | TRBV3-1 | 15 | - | CASSQGSTGTDTQYF | TGTGCCAGCAGCCAAGGGTCTACGGGCACAGATACGCAGTATTTT
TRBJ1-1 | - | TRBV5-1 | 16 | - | CASSYGTRGTNTEDFF | TGCGCCAGCAGCTACGGGACGAGGGGGACTAACACTGAAGATTTCTTT
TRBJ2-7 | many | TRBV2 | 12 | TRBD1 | CASRDRGYEQYF | TGTGCCTCCAGGGACAGAGGGTACGAGCAGTACTTC
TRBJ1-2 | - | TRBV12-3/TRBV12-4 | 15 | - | CASSLDQGGDYGYTF | TGTGCCAGCAGTTTAGATCAGGGAGGAGACTATGGCTACACCTTC
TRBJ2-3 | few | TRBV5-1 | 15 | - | CASSLEAAPGHTQYF | TGCGCCAGCAGCTTGGAGGCGGCTCCTGGGCATACGCAGTATTTT
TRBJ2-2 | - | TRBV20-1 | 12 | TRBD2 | CSAKRDDGELFF | TGCAGTGCTAAGCGGGATGACGGGGAGCTGTTTTTT
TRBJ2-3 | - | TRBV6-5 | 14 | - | CASSYSVEGDTQYF | TGTGCCAGCAGTTACTCAGTGGAGGGGGATACGCAGTATTTT
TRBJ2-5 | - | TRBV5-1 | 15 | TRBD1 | CASRQGSIGQETQYF | TGCGCCAGCCGACAGGGTTCCATAGGCCAAGAGACCCAGTACTTC
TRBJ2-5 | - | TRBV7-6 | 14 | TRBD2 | CASSSGLAQETQYF | TGTGCCAGCAGCTCGGGACTAGCCCAAGAGACCCAGTACTTC
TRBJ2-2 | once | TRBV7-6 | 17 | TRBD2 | CASSLGLAGASTGELFF | TGTGCCAGCAGCTTAGGACTAGCGGGAGCTAGCACCGGGGAGCTGTTTTTT
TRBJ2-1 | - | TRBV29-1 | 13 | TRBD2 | CSVDGRAGNEQFF | TGCAGCGTTGACGGGAGGGCGGGGAATGAGCAGTTCTTC
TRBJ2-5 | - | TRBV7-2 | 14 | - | CASTFSGAGETQYF | TGTGCCAGCACCTTTAGCGGAGCCGGGGAGACCCAGTACTTC
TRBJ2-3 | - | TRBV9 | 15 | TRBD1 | CASSTPTGSTDTQYF | TGTGCCAGCAGCACCCCGACAGGGAGTACAGATACGCAGTATTTT
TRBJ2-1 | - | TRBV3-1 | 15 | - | CASSQRGATYNEQFF | TGTGCCAGCAGCCAGAGAGGGGCGACCTACAATGAGCAGTTCTTC
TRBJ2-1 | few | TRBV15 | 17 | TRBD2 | CATSKSLGLAANNEQFF | TGTGCCACCAGCAAAAGCTTGGGACTAGCGGCGAACAATGAGCAGTTCTTC
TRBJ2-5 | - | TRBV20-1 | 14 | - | CSARGGQATETQYF | TGCAGTGCTAGGGGGGGACAAGCAACGGAGACCCAGTACTTC
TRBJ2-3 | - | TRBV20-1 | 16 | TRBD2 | CSARVPSGYSTDTQYF | TGCAGTGCTAGAGTTCCTAGCGGATATAGCACAGATACGCAGTATTTT
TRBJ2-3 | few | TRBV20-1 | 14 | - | CSARRVEDTDTQYF | TGCAGTGCTAGGAGGGTAGAGGACACAGATACGCAGTATTTT
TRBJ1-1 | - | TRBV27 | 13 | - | CASSSLGRTEAFF | TGTGCCAGCAGTTCCTTGGGGCGAACTGAAGCTTTCTTT
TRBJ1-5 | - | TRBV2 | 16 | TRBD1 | CASSPLGQRHDQPQHF | TGTGCCAGCAGCCCTTTGGGACAGCGTCACGATCAGCCCCAGCATTTT
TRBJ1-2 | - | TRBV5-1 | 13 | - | CASSLDRGLGYTF | TGCGCCAGCAGCTTGGATCGGGGTCTTGGCTACACCTTC
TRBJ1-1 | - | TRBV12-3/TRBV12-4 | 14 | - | CASSLDTLGTEAFF | TGTGCCAGCAGTTTGGACACCCTTGGGACTGAAGCTTTCTTT
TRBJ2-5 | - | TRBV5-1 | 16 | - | CASSPGTQSYQETQYF | TGCGCCAGCAGCCCCGGGACTCAATCCTACCAAGAGACCCAGTACTTC
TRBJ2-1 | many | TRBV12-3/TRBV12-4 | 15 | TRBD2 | CASSLGGRALDEQFF | TGTGCCAGCAGTTTAGGCGGGAGGGCCCTAGATGAGCAGTTCTTC
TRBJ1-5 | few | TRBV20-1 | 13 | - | CSARVGSNQPQHF | TGCAGTGCTAGAGTTGGTAGCAATCAGCCCCAGCATTTT
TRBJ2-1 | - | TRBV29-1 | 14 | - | CSHRGESSYNEQFF | TGCAGTCACCGTGGGGAGAGCTCCTACAATGAGCAGTTCTTC
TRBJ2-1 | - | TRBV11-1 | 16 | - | CASSFVGGRMANEQFF | TGTGCCAGCAGCTTCGTCGGTGGCAGGATGGCCAATGAGCAGTTCTTC
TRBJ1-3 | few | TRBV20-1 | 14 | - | CSVFTGLSGNTIYF | TGCAGTGTGTTTACTGGACTCTCCGGAAACACCATATATTTT
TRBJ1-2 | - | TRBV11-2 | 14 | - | CASSLAGANYGYTF | TGTGCCAGCAGTTTGGCAGGGGCTAACTATGGCTACACCTTC
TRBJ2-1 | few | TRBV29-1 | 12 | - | CAVGGSYNEQFF | TGCGCCGTTGGCGGGTCCTACAATGAGCAGTTCTTC
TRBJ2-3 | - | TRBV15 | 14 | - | CATSLSGGLDTQYF | TGTGCCACCAGCCTGAGTGGGGGTCTGGATACGCAGTATTTT
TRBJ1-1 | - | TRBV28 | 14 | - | CASSLGFFETEAFF | TGTGCCAGCAGTTTAGGGTTTTTTGAAACTGAAGCTTTCTTT
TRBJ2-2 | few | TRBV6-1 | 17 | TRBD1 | CASSEALLGQYTGELFF | TGTGCCAGCAGTGAAGCGCTTCTGGGACAGTACACCGGGGAGCTGTTTTTT
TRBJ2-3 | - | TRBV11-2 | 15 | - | CASHGMAHSTDTQYF | TGTGCCAGCCACGGGATGGCACATAGCACAGATACGCAGTATTTT
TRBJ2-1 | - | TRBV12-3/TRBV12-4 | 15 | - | CASRRSTGTYNEQFF | TGTGCCAGCAGACGATCGACGGGAACCTACAATGAGCAGTTCTTC
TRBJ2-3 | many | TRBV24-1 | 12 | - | CATSDFRDTQYF | TGTGCCACCAGTGATTTCAGAGATACGCAGTATTTT
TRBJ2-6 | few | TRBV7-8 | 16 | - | CASSLGAWAGANVLTF | TGTGCCAGCAGCTTAGGAGCTTGGGCTGGGGCCAACGTCCTGACTTTC
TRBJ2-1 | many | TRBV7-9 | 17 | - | CASSSRSLDRHGNEQFF | TGTGCCAGCAGCTCCCGGTCCTTGGACCGTCACGGCAATGAGCAGTTCTTC
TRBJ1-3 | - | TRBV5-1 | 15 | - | CASSLVGAAGNTIYF | TGCGCCAGCAGCTTGGTGGGGGCGGCTGGAAACACCATATATTTT
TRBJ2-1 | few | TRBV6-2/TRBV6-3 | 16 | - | CASAFRGLSSYNEQFF | TGTGCCAGCGCATTCAGGGGACTCAGCTCCTACAATGAGCAGTTCTTC
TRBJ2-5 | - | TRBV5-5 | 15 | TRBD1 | CASSRWTGSQETQYF | TGTGCCAGCAGCAGATGGACAGGGAGCCAAGAGACCCAGTACTTC
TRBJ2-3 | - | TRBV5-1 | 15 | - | CASSLRIDGTDTQYF | TGCGCCAGCAGCTTGCGCATAGACGGCACAGATACGCAGTATTTT
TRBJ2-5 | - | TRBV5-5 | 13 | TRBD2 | CASHDPGLGTQYF | TGTGCCAGCCACGACCCGGGACTAGGGACCCAGTACTTC
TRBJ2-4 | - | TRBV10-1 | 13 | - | CASSEGGADIQYF | TGCGCCAGCAGTGAGGGAGGGGCGGACATTCAGTACTTC
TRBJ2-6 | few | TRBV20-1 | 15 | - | CSARPQSSGANVLTF | TGCAGTGCTAGACCACAGAGCTCTGGGGCCAACGTCCTGACTTTC
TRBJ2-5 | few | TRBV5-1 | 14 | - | CASSSSREARTQYF | TGCGCCAGCAGCTCCTCCCGGGAAGCCCGGACCCAGTACTTC
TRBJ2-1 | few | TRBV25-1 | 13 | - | CASSEGVYNEQFF | TGTGCCAGCAGTGAGGGAGTCTACAATGAGCAGTTCTTC
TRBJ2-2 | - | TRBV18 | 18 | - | CASSPQLSTTGNTGELFF | TGTGCCAGCTCACCCCAACTCTCGACGACGGGAAACACCGGGGAGCTGTTTTTT